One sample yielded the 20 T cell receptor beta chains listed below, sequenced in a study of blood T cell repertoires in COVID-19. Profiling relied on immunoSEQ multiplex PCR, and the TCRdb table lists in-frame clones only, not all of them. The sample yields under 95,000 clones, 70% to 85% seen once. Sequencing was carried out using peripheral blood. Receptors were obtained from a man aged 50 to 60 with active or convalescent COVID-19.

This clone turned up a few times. The CDR3: CAVERGFSTDTQYF. The CDR3 region has the DNA TGTGCCGTGGAGCGGGGGTTTAGCACAGATACGCAGTATTTT. V usage is TRBV30 and J usage is TRBJ2-3; 8 nucleotides align to TRBD2. CDR3 length: 14 amino acids. CDR1 and CDR2 from the germline V gene are GTSNPN and SVGIG (reference sequence). V was pared by 8 bases and J by 0 bases, with 7 bases of the junction left unmatched.

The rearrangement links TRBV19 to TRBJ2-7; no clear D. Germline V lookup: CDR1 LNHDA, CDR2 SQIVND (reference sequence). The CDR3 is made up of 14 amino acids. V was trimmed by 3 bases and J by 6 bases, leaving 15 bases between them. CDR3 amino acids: CASSMIAPDGEQYF. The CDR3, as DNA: TGTGCCAGTAGTATGATAGCCCCCGACGGCGAGCAGTACTTC.

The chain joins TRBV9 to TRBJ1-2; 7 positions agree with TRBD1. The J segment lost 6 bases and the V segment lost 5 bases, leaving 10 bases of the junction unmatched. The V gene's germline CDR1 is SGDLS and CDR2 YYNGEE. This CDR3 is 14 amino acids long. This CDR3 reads CASRSPDRANGYTF. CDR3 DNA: TGTGCCAGCAGGTCCCCAGACAGGGCCAATGGCTACACCTTC.

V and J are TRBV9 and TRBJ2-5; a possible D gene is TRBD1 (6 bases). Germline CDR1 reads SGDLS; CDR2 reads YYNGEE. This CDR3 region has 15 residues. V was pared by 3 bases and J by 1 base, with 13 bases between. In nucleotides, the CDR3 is TGTGCCAGCAGCGCAGGGGCCCTTCCCCAAGAGACCCAGTACTTC. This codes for CASSAGALPQETQYF. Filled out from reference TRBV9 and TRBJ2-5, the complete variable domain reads DSGVTQTPKHLITATGQRVTLRCSPRSGDLSVYWYQQSLDQGLQFLIQYYNGEERAKGNILERFSAQQFPDLHSELNLSSLELGDSALYFCASSAGALPQETQYFGPGTRLLVL.

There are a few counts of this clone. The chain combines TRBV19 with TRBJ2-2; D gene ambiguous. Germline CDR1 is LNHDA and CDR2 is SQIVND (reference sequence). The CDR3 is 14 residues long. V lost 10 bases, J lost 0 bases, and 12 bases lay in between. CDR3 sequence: CATTSRANTGELFF. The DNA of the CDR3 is TGTGCCACTACCTCACGGGCGAACACCGGGGAGCTGTTTTTT.

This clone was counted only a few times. The CDR3 is CASIYQSNTEAFF. The CDR3 bases are TGTGCCAGCATCTACCAATCGAACACTGAAGCTTTCTTT. V is TRBV6-6 and J is TRBJ1-1; no firm D call. Germline V gives CDR1 MNHNY, CDR2 SVGAGI (reference sequence). This CDR3 has 13 residues. Trimming removed 7 bases at V and 1 base at J, with 10 bases between.

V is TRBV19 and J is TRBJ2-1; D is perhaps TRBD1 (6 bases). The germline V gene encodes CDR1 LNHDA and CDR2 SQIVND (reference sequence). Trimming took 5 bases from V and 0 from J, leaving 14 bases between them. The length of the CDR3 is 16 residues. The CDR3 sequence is CASSPPGDTSYNEQFF. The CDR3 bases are TGTGCCAGTAGTCCCCCAGGGGATACCTCCTACAATGAGCAGTTCTTC.

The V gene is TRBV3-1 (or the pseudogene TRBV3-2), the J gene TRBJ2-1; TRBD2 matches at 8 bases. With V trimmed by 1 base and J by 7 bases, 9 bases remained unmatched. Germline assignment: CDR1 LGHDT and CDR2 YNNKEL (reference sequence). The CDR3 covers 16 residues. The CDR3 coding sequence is TGTGCCAGCAGCCAAGCGGGGGGGCAAGGTGGGAATGAGCAGTTCTTC. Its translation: CASSQAGGQGGNEQFF.

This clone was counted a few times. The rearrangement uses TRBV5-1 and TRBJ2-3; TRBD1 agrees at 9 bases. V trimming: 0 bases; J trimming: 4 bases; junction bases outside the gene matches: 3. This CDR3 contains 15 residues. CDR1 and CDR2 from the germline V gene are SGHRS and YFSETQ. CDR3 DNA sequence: TGCGCCAGCAGCTTGGGACAGGGGGACGCAGATACGCAGTATTTT. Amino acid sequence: CASSLGQGDADTQYF.

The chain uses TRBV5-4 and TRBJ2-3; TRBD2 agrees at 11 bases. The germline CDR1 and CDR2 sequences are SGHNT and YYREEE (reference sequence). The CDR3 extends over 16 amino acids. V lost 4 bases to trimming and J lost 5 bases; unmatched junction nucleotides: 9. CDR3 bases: TGTGCCAGCAGCCCGCGGCTAGCGGGGGGAGGAGATACGCAGTATTTT. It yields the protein CASSPRLAGGGDTQYF.

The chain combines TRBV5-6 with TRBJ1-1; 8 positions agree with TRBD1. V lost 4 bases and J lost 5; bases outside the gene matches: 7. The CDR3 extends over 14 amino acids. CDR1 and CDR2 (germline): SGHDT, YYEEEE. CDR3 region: CASSGDRGGTEAFF. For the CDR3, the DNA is TGTGCCAGCAGCGGCGACAGGGGTGGGACTGAAGCTTTCTTT.

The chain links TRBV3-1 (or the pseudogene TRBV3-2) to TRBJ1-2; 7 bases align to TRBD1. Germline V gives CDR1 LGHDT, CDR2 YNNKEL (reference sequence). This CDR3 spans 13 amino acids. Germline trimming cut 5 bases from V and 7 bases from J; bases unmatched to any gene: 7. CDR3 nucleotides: TGTGCCAGCAGCGCCAACAGGGGTGTTGGCTACACCTTC. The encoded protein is CASSANRGVGYTF.

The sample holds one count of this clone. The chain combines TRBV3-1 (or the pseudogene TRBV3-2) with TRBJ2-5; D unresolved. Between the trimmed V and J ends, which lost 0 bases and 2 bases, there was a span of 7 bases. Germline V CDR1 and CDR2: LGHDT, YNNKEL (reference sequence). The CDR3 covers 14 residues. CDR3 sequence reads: CASSQDTLQETQYF. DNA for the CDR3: TGTGCCAGCAGCCAAGACACGCTACAAGAGACCCAGTACTTC.

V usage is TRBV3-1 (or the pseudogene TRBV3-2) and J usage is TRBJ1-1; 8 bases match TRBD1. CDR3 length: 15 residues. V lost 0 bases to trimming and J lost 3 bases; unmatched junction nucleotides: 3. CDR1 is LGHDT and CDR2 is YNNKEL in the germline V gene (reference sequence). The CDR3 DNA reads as TGTGCCAGCAGCCAAGAGGCCAGGGGGCACACTGAAGCTTTCTTT. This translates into CASSQEARGHTEAFF.

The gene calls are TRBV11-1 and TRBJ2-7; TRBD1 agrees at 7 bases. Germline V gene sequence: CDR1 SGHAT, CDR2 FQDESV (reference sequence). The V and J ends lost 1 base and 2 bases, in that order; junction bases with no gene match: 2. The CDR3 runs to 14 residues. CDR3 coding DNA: TGTGCCAGCAGCTTAGAACAGGGGCCCTACGAGCAGTACTTC. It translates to CASSLEQGPYEQYF.

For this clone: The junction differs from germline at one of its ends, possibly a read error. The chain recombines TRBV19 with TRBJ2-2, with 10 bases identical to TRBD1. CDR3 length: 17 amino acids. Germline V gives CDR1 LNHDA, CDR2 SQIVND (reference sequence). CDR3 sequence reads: CASSIRLGQGNAGELFF. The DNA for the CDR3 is TGTGCCAGTAGTATACGTTTGGGACAGGGGAACGCCGGGGAGCTGTTTTTT.

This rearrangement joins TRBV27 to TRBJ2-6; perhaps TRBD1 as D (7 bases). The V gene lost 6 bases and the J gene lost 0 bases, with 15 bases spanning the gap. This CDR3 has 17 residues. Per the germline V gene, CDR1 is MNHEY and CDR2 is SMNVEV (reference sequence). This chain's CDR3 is CASRGGRDSSGANVLTF. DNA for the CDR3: TGTGCCAGCAGGGGGGGCCGGGACAGCTCTGGGGCCAACGTCCTGACTTTC.

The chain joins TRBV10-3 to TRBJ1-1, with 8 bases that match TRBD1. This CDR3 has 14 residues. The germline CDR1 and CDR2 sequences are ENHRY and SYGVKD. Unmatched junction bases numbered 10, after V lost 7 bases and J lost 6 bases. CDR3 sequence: CAIKFDRGSPEAFF. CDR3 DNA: TGTGCCATCAAGTTCGACAGGGGAAGTCCTGAAGCTTTCTTT.

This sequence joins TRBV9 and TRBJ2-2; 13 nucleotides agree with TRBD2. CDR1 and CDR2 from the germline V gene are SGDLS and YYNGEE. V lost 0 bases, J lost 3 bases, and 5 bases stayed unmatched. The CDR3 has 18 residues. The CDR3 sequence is CASSVGLAGGGDTGELFF. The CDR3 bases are TGTGCCAGCAGCGTAGGACTAGCGGGGGGAGGGGACACCGGGGAGCTGTTTTTT. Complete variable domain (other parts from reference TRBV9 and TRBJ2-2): DSGVTQTPKHLITATGQRVTLRCSPRSGDLSVYWYQQSLDQGLQFLIQYYNGEERAKGNILERFSAQQFPDLHSELNLSSLELGDSALYFCASSVGLAGGGDTGELFFGEGSRLTVL.

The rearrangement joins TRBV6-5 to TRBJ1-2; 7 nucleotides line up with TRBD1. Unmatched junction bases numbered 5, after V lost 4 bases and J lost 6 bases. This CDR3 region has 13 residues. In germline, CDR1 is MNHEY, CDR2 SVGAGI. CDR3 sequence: CASSSHGTDGYTF. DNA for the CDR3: TGTGCCAGCAGTTCCCACGGGACAGATGGCTACACCTTC.